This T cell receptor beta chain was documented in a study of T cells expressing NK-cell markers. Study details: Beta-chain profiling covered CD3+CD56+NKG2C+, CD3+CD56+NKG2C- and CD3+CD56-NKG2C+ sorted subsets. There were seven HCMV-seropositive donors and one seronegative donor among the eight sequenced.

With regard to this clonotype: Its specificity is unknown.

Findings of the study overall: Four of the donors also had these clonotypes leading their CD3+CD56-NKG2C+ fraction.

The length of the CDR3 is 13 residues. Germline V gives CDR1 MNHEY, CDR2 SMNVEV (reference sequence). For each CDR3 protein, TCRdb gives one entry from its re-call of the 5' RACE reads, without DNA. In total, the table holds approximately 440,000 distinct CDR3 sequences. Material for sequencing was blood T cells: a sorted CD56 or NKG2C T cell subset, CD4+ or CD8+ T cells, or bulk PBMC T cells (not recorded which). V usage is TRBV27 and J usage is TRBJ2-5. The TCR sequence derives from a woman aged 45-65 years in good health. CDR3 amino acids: CASSKDNQETQYF.